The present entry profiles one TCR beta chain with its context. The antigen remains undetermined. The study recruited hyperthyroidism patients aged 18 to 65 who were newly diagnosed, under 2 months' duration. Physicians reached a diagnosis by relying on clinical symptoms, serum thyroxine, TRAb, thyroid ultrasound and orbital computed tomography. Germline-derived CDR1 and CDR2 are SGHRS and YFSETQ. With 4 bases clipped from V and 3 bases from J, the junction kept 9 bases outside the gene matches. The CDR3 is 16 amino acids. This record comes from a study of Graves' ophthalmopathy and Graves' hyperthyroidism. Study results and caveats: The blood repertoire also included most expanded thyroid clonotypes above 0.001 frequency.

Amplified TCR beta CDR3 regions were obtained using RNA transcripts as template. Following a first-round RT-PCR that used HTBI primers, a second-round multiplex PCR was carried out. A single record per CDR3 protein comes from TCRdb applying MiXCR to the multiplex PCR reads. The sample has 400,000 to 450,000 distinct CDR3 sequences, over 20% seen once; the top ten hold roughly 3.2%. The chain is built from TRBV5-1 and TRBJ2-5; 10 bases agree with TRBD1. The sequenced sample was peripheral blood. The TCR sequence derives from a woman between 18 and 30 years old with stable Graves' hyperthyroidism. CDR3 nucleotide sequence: TGCGCCAGCAGCACCAACGCCGGGACAGGGGAAGAGACCCAGTACTTC. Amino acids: CASSTNAGTGEETQYF.